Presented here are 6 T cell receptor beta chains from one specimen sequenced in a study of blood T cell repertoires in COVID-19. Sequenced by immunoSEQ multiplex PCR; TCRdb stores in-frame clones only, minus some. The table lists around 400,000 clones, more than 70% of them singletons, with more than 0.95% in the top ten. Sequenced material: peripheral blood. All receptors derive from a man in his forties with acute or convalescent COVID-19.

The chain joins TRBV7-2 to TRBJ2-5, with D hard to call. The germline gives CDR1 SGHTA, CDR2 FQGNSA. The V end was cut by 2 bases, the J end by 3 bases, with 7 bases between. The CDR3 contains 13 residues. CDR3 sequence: CASSLNGEETQYF. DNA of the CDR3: TGTGCCAGCAGCTTAAACGGTGAAGAGACCCAGTACTTC.

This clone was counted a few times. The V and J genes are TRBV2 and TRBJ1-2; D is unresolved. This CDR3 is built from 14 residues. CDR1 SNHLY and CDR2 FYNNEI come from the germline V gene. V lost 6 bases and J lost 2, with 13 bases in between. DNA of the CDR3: TGTGCCAGCAGGGACGGGGTTGGAAACTATGGCTACACCTTC. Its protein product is CASRDGVGNYGYTF.

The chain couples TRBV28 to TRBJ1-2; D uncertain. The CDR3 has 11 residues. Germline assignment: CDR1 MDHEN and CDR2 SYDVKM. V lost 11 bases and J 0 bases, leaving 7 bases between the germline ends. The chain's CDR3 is CAATANYGYTF. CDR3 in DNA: TGTGCCGCAACAGCTAACTATGGCTACACCTTC.

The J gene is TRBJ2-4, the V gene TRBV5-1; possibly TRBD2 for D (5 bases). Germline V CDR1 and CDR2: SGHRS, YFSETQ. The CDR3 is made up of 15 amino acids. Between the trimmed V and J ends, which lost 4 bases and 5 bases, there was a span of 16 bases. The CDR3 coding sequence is TGCGCCAGCAGCGGCGGACCACCCGGGGAAAACATTCAGTACTTC. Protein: CASSGGPPGENIQYF.

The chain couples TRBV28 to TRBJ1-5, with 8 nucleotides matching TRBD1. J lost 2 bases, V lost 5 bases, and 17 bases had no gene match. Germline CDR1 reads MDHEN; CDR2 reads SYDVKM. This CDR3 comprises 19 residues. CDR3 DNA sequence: TGTGCCAGCAGTCCCCTTAAAGGACAGGGAACAGGGGGCAATCAGCCCCAGCATTTT. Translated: CASSPLKGQGTGGNQPQHF.

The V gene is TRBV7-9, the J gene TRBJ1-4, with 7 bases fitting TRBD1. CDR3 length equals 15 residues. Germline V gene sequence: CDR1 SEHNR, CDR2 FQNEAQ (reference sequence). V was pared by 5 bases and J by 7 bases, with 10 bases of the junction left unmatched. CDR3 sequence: CASSHQQGHGEKLFF. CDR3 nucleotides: TGTGCCAGCAGCCATCAACAGGGGCACGGTGAAAAACTGTTTTTT.